The 17 T cell receptor beta chains below were found in one sample sequenced in a study of T-cell memory formation after mild COVID-19. Via MiXCR, TCRdb re-called the 5' RACE reads, giving one row per CDR3 protein. The sample consists of about 350,000 distinct CDR3 sequences, roughly 13% of them appearing once. The sample comprised PBMCs or a T cell subset sorted from them (not recorded which). The source is a man in his late teens or twenties who had mild COVID-19 (a few samples of this study predate the infection). Cell type and time point are not known.

This clonotype was found a few times. The chain uses TRBV6-5 and TRBJ2-1, with TRBD1 identical over 7 bases. Germline CDR1 and CDR2: MNHEY and SVGAGI. The V and J ends lost 0 bases and 0 bases, in that order; junction bases with no gene match: 2. The CDR3 is made up of 16 amino acids. The CDR3 DNA reads as TGTGCCAGCAGTTACTCAGGGGACAGCTCCTACAATGAGCAGTTCTTC. Its protein product is CASSYSGDSSYNEQFF.

The chain carries TRBV27 and TRBJ2-1; TRBD2 aligns across 14 bases. Germline V gene lookup returns CDR1 MNHEY and CDR2 SMNVEV (reference sequence). The ends lost 5 bases at V and 7 bases at J; junction bases unmatched: 4. The CDR3 length is 15 residues. This CDR3 reads CASSRLAGGTNEQFF. CDR3 nucleotide sequence: TGTGCCAGCAGTCGACTAGCGGGGGGGACTAATGAGCAGTTCTTC.

This rearrangement joins TRBV20-1 to TRBJ2-7; 9 positions agree with TRBD1. The CDR3 has 13 amino acids. Germline V gene data show CDR1 as DFQATT and CDR2 as SNEGSKA (reference sequence). V lost 6 bases and J lost 6; bases outside the gene matches: 9. The CDR3 DNA follows: TGCAGTGCGCTGGGACAGGGAGTAAGCGAGCAGTACTTC. Protein product: CSALGQGVSEQYF.

This clonotype was counted between two and nine times. The CDR3 nucleotides are TGTGCCAGCAGTTCTTTAGCGGGCACAGATACGCAGTATTTT. This sequence encodes CASSSLAGTDTQYF. The rearrangement joins TRBV6-5 to TRBJ2-3; D is possibly TRBD2 (6 bases). The germline V gene has CDR1 MNHEY and CDR2 SVGAGI. Trimming left V 4 bases short and J 1 base short, with 9 bases between. This CDR3 has 14 residues.

There are many counts of this clonotype. The chain employs TRBV15 and TRBJ2-7; D might be TRBD2 (6 bases). V was shortened by 3 bases and J by 5 bases, with 20 bases between the two germline ends. This CDR3 is built from 16 residues. From germline, CDR1 is LNHNV and CDR2 YYDKDF (reference sequence). CDR3 sequence: CATSRTRLRGWDEQYF. In DNA, the CDR3 is TGTGCCACCAGCAGGACTAGGCTCCGGGGGTGGGACGAGCAGTACTTC.

This chain links TRBV2 with TRBJ1-6; no firm D call. V was trimmed by 3 bases and J by 8 bases, leaving 11 bases between them. This CDR3 has 14 amino acids. Per germline, CDR1 SNHLY and CDR2 FYNNEI. The CDR3 protein is CASSDGQFDSPLHF. For the CDR3, the DNA is TGTGCCAGCAGTGACGGTCAGTTTGATTCACCCCTCCACTTT. Complete variable domain (other parts from reference TRBV2 and TRBJ1-6): EPEVTQTPSHQVTQMGQEVILRCVPISNHLYFYWYRQILGQKVEFLVSFYNNEISEKSEIFDDQFSVERPDGSNFTLKIRSTKLEDSAMYFCASSDGQFDSPLHFGNGTRLTVT.

This clonotype was recorded at least ten times. This chain joins TRBV7-9 and TRBJ1-2; no reliable D call. Deletions cut 4 bases from V and 9 bases from J, with 30 bases between. The germline CDR1 and CDR2 sequences are SEHNR and FQNEAQ (reference sequence). The CDR3 covers 18 residues. CDR3 region: CASSSSNSPATSRLRYTF. The CDR3 nucleotides read TGTGCCAGCAGCTCGTCAAACTCCCCGGCCACGTCCCGCCTGCGCTACACCTTC.

This clonotype occurred many times. The CDR3 nucleotides read TGCGCCAGCAGACCCACCGACAGTTACACCGGGGAGCTGTTTTTT. Its translation: CASRPTDSYTGELFF. J is TRBJ2-2 and V is TRBV5-1; weak D call: TRBD1 (5 bases). V was pared by 5 bases and J by 3 bases, with 14 bases between. CDR1 is SGHRS and CDR2 is YFSETQ in the germline V gene. The CDR3 is 15 amino acids.

This clonotype was counted a few times. The genes are TRBV6-5 and TRBJ1-5; TRBD1 might be the D (6 bases). Germline values: CDR1 MNHEY, CDR2 SVGAGI. CDR3 size: 14 residues. V lost 6 bases and J lost 1, with 10 bases in between. The DNA for the CDR3 is TGTGCCAGCAGCAGGGGCCCCAGCAATCAGCCCCAGCATTTT. This codes for CASSRGPSNQPQHF.

The CDR3 DNA follows: TGTGCCAGTAGTATAGGGCAGGGGAGTTGGTACGAGCAGTACTTC. It specifies CASSIGQGSWYEQYF. The V gene is TRBV19, the J gene TRBJ2-7; D perhaps matches TRBD1 (6 bases). The CDR3 runs 15 residues. CDR1 and CDR2 from the germline V gene are LNHDA and SQIVND (reference sequence). The V end lost 1 base, the J end lost 4 bases, and 14 bases lay between the germline ends.

This clonotype was detected only a few times. The chain combines TRBV7-2 with TRBJ1-2; 7 bases fit TRBD1. V dropped 3 bases and J dropped 7; count of bases not matched to a gene: 8. The germline gives CDR1 SGHTA, CDR2 FQGNSA. This CDR3 is built from 14 residues. The chain's CDR3 is CASSFGARQGGYTF. CDR3 DNA: TGTGCCAGCAGCTTCGGCGCCCGACAGGGTGGCTACACCTTC.

This clonotype was seen more than once but under ten times. The chain recombines TRBV4-1 with TRBJ2-2; D is unclear. The V and J ends lost 0 bases and 0 bases respectively, with 8 bases between them. The CDR3 runs to 16 residues. Germline V CDR1 and CDR2: MGHRA, YSYEKL. The CDR3 sequence is CASSQEGDSNTGELFF. CDR3 nucleotide sequence: TGCGCCAGCAGCCAAGAAGGAGATTCGAACACCGGGGAGCTGTTTTTT.

The V gene is TRBV7-6, the J gene TRBJ2-5, with D possibly matching TRBD2 (7 bases). CDR1 SGHVS and CDR2 FNYEAQ come from the germline V gene. V lost 5 bases, J lost 5 bases, and 12 bases lay in between. This CDR3 comprises 13 residues. CDR3 nucleotides: TGTGCCAGCAGCCCTAAGGGGGGGGAGACCCAGTACTTC. Translated, it gives CASSPKGGETQYF.

This clonotype was found many times. The chain uses TRBV2 and TRBJ2-1, with TRBD2 identical over 8 bases. Trimming took 7 bases from V and 4 from J; bases not matched to a gene: 9. The CDR3 is 15 amino acids. Germline values: CDR1 SNHLY, CDR2 FYNNEI. CDR3 in amino acids: CASTAQRGSYNEQFF. The CDR3 nucleotides are TGTGCCAGCACCGCCCAGCGGGGGTCATACAATGAGCAGTTCTTC.

This chain links TRBV20-1 with TRBJ2-6; the D call may be TRBD1 or TRBD2 (7 bases each). Trimming removed 3 bases from V and 4 bases from J, with 16 bases in between. The germline gives CDR1 DFQATT, CDR2 SNEGSKA (reference sequence). The CDR3 consists of 16 residues. CDR3 residues: CSARGGGAAGANVLTF. The CDR3 DNA reads TGCAGTGCTAGGGGAGGGGGCGCGGCCGGGGCCAACGTCCTGACTTTC.

The chain recombines TRBV6-1 with TRBJ2-5, with 9 nucleotides matching TRBD2. Germline loops: CDR1 MNHNS, CDR2 SASEGT. The CDR3 runs to 15 residues. Losses at the gene ends were 2 bases for V and 1 base for J; bases not matched to a gene: 2. The CDR3 DNA reads TGTGCCAGCAGTGAACTAGCGGGGACCCAAGAGACCCAGTACTTC. This encodes CASSELAGTQETQYF.

This clonotype was counted at least ten times. This chain joins TRBV12-3 or TRBV12-4 and TRBJ2-1; D uncertain. Trimming removed 3 bases from V and 4 bases from J, with 10 bases in between. The CDR3 is made up of 14 amino acids. The CDR3 here is CASSFLGSYNEQFF. The CDR3 DNA sequence: TGTGCCAGCAGTTTTCTGGGCTCTTACAATGAGCAGTTCTTC.